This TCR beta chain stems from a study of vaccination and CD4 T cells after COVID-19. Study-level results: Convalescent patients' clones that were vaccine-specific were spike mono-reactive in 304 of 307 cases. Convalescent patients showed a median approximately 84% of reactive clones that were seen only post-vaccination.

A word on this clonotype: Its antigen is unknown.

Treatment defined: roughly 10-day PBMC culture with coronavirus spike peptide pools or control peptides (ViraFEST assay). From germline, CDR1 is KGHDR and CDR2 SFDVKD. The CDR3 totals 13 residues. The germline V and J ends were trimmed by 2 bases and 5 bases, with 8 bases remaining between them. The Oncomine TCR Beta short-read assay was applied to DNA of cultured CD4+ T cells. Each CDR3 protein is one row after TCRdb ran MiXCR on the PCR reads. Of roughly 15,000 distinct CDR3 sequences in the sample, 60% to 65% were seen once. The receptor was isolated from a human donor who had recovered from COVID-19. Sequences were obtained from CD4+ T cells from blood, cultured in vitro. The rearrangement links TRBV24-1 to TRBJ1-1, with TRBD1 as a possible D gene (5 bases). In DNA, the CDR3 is TGTGCCACCAGTGATTCGACAGAAACTGAAGCTTTCTTT. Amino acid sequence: CATSDSTETEAFF.